This T cell receptor beta chain was documented in a study of monozygotic twins with inflammatory bowel disease. As regards this clonotype: The antigen remains unidentified.

Through template switching, UMIs that included a 6-nucleotide sample barcode were added. TCRdb reprocessed the 5' RACE reads and reports one entry per CDR3 protein, with no DNA. This sample's table has about 450,000 distinct CDR3 sequences. Whole-study findings and limits: The data did not back a single strong IBD-associated clonotype or signal.

The sample taken for sequencing was blood. The sequence derives from a human donor with ulcerative colitis or Crohn's disease, or a healthy co-twin of an affected twin (not recorded which).

The CDR3 is CASSLARDRTNYGYTF. The genes are TRBV7-2 and TRBJ1-2. CDR3 length: 16 amino acids. The germline gives CDR1 SGHTA, CDR2 FQGNSA.